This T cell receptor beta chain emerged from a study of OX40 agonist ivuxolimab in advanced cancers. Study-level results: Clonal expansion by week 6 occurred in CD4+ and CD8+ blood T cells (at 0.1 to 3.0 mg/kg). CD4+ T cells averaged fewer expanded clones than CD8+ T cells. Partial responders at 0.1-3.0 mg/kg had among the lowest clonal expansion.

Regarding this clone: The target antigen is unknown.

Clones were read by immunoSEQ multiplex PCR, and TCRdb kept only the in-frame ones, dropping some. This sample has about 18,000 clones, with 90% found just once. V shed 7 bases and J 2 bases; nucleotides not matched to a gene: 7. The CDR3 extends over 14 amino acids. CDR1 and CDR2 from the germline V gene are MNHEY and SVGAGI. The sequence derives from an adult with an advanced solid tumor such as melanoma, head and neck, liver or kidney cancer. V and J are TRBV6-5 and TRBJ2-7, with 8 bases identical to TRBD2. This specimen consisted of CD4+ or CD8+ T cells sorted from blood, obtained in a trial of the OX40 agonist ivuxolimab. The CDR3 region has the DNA TGTGCCAGCAAAGGCGGGACTAGTGCCTACGAGCAGTACTTC. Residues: CASKGGTSAYEQYF.